This T cell receptor beta chain was identified in a study of T cell responses to AZD1222 COVID-19 vaccine. Overall study context: Second-dose groups at about 4 or about 12 weeks were pooled. Overall study results and limits: Dominant at 160-218 and 743-854, vaccine-associated CD4 TCRs also spanned spike. Repertoire sampling happened only post peak T cell response. The donor group comprised mostly white British people and more females; the analysis possibly underestimated clonal diversity.

This table comes from immunoSEQ multiplex PCR, and its TCRdb copy is limited to in-frame clones, with some not included. The sample yields about 140,000 clones, approximately 83% seen once. Between the trimmed V and J ends, which lost 6 bases and 5 bases, there was a span of 8 bases. The CDR3 is 13 residues long. Germline CDR1 and CDR2: LGHDT and YNNKEL (reference sequence). This clone was picked up a small number of times. Antigen unknown. V gene TRBV3-1 (or the pseudogene TRBV3-2) combines with J gene TRBJ1-6, with a tentative D call TRBD1 (6 bases). This sample comprised peripheral blood, obtained on day 0 of AZD1222 vaccination. The sequence was obtained from an adult in good health. CDR3 protein: CASRTGDNSPLHF. In DNA, the CDR3 is TGTGCCAGCAGGACAGGCGATAATTCACCCCTCCACTTT.